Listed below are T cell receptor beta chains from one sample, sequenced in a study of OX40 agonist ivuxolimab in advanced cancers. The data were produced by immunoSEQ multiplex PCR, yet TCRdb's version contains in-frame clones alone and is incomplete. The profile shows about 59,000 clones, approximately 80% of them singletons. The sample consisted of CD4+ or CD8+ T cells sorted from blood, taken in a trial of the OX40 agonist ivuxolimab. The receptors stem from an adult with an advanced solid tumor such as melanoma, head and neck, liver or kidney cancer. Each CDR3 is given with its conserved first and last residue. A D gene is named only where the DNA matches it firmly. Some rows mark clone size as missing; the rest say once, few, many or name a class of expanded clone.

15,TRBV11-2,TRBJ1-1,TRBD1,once,CASSLVVGGFTEAFF,TGTGCCAGCAGCTTAGTTGTAGGGGGCTTCACTGAAGCTTTCTTT
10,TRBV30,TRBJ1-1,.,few,CASILAEAFF,TGTGCCTCCATACTCGCTGAAGCTTTCTTT
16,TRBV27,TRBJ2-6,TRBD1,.,CASSWDRSSGANVLTF,TGTGCCAGCAGTTGGGACAGAAGCTCTGGGGCCAACGTCCTGACTTTC
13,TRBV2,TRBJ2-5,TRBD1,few,CASSGTGDETQYF,TGTGCCAGCAGTGGGACAGGGGACGAGACCCAGTACTTC
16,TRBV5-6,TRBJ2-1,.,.,CASSLSRFGGAPKQFF,TGTGCCAGCAGCTTGAGTAGATTCGGCGGGGCGCCCAAGCAGTTCTTC
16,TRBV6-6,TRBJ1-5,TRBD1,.,CASSTPSTGTNQPQHF,TGTGCCAGCAGTACACCTTCGACAGGGACCAATCAGCCCCAGCATTTT
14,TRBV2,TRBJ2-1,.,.,CASVGTPYDGEQFF,TGTGCCAGCGTGGGGACTCCCTATGACGGTGAGCAGTTCTTC
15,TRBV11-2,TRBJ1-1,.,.,CASSLDVWGEGEAFF,TGTGCCAGCAGCTTAGATGTGTGGGGGGAGGGCGAAGCTTTCTTT
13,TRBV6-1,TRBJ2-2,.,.,CASSEVPPGELFF,TGTGCCAGCAGTGAAGTCCCTCCCGGGGAGCTGTTTTTT
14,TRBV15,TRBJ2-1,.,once,CATSRDLRNDEQFF,TGTGCCACCAGCAGAGATCTTCGGAACGATGAGCAGTTCTTC
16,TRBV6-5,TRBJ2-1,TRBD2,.,CASSYSGLATYNEQFF,TGTGCCAGCAGTTACTCTGGACTAGCGACCTACAATGAGCAGTTCTTC
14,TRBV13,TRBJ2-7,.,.,CASSSTRGFNEQYF,TGTGCCAGCAGCTCAACCAGGGGCTTCAACGAGCAGTACTTC
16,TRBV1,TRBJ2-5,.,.,CTSSQDQTRRQETQYF,TGCACCAGCAGCCAAGATCAGACTAGACGACAAGAGACCCAGTACTTC
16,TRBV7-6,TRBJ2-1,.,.,CASSFTTSTLGNEQFF,TGTGCCAGCAGCTTTACGACTAGTACTCTCGGCAATGAGCAGTTCTTC
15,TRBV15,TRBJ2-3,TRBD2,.,CATSRVAGGSDTQYF,TGTGCCACCAGCAGAGTGGCGGGGGGATCAGATACGCAGTATTTT
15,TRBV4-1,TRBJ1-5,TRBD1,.,CASSQAEQGPRPQHF,TGCGCCAGCAGCCAAGCGGAACAGGGGCCTCGGCCCCAGCATTTT
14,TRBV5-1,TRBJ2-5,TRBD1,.,CASSFMGQAETQYF,TGCGCCAGCAGCTTTATGGGACAGGCTGAGACCCAGTACTTC
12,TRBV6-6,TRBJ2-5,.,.,CASSQPQETQYF,TGTGCCAGCAGCCAGCCTCAGGAGACCCAGTACTTC
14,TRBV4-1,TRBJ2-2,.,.,CASSHRLGTGELFF,TGCGCCAGCAGCCATAGATTGGGCACCGGGGAGCTGTTTTTT
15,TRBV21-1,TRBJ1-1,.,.,CASTNRQGEATEAFF,TGTGCCAGCACCAACCGACAGGGGGAGGCAACTGAAGCTTTCTTT
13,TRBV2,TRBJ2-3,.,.,CASWPGDQDTQYF,TGTGCCAGCTGGCCGGGCGACCAGGATACGCAGTATTTT
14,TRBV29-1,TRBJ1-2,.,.,CSVEDTGFSYGYTF,TGCAGCGTTGAAGACACAGGTTTTAGCTATGGCTACACCTTC
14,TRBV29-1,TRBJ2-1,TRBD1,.,CSVGRTGARNEQFF,TGCAGCGTTGGAAGGACAGGGGCACGAAATGAGCAGTTCTTC
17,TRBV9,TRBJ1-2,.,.,CASKASAQGRGYCGYTF,TGTGCCAGCAAAGCTTCGGCCCAGGGCAGGGGATACTGCGGCTACACCTTC
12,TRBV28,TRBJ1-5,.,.,CASSLYNQPQHF,TGTGCCAGCAGCCTTTACAATCAGCCCCAGCATTTT
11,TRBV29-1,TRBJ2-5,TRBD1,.,CSAYRGETQYF,TGCAGCGCGTACAGGGGAGAGACCCAGTACTTC
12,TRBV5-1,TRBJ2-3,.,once,CASSLEADTQYF,TGCGCCAGCAGCTTGGAAGCGGATACGCAGTATTTT
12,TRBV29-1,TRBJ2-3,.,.,CSVEGGADTQYF,TGCAGCGTTGAAGGTGGGGCAGATACGCAGTATTTT
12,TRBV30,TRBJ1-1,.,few,CAWRRLNTEAFF,TGTGCCTGGAGGCGACTGAACACTGAAGCTTTCTTT
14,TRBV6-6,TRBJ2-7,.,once,CASSYDRGKDEQYF,TGTGCCAGCAGTTACGATAGGGGCAAAGACGAGCAGTACTTC
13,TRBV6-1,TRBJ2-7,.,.,CASSEAGPYEQYF,TGTGCCAGCAGTGAAGCTGGCCCCTACGAGCAGTACTTC